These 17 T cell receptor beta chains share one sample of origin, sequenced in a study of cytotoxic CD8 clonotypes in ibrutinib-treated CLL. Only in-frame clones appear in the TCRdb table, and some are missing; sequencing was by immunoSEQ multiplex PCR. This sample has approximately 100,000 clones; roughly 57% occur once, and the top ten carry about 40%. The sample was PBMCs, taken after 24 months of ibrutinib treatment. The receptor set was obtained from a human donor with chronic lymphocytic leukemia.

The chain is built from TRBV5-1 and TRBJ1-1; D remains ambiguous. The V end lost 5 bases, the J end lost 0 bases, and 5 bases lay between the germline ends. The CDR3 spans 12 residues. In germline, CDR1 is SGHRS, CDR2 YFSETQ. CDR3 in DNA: TGCGCCAGCAGTTACATGAACACTGAAGCTTTCTTT. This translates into CASSYMNTEAFF.

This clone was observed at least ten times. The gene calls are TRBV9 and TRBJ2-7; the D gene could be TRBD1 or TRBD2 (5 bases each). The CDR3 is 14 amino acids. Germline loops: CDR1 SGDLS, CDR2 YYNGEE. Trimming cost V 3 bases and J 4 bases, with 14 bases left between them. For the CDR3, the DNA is TGTGCCAGCAGCGGACAGACAGAGGGTTACGAGCAGTACTTC. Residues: CASSGQTEGYEQYF.

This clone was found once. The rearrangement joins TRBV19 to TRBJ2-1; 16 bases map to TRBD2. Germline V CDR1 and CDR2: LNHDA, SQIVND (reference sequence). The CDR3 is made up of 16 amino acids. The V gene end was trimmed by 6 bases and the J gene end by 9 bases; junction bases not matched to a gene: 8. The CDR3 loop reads CASSTGLAGGPGEQFF. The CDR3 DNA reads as TGTGCCAGTAGCACGGGACTAGCGGGGGGGCCGGGTGAGCAGTTCTTC.

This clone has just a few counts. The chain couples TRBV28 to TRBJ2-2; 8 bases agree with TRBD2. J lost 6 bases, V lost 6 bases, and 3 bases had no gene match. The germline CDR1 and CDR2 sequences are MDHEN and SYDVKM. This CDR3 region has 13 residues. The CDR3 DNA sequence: TGTGCCAGCAGGGTAGCGGGGCCCGGGGAGCTGTTTTTT. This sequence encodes CASRVAGPGELFF.

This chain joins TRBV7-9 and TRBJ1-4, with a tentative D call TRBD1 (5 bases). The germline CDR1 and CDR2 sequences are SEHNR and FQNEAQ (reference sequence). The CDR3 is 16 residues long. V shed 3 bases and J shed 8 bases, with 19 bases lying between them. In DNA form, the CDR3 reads TGTGCCAGCAGCTTGGGGCTTCTCCCCCGTGAAGAAAAACTGTTTTTT. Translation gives CASSLGLLPREEKLFF.

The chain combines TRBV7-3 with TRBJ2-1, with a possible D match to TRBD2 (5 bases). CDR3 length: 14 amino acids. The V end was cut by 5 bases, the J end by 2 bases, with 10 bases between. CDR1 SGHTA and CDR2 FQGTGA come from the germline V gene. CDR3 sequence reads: CASSPGLAYNEQFF. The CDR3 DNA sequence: TGTGCCAGCAGCCCTGGACTCGCCTACAATGAGCAGTTCTTC.

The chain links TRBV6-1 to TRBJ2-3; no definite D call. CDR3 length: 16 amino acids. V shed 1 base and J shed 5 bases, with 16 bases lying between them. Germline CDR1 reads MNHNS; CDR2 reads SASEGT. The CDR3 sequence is CASSEVDRYQGDTQYF. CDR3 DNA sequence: TGTGCCAGCAGTGAAGTGGACCGATACCAAGGAGATACGCAGTATTTT.

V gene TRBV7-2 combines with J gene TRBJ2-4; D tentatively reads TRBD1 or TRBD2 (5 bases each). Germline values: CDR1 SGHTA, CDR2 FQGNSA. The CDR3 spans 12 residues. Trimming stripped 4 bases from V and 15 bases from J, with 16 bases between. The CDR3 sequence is CASSSGAQKRYF. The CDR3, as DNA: TGTGCCAGCAGCTCCGGGGCCCAAAAAAGGTACTTC. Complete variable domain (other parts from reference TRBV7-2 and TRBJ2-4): GAGVSQSPSNKVTEKGKDVELRCDPISGHTALYWYRQSLGQGLEFLIYFQGNSAPDKSGLPSDRFSAERTGGSVSTLTIQRTQQEDSAVYLCASSSGAQKRYFGAGTRLSVL.

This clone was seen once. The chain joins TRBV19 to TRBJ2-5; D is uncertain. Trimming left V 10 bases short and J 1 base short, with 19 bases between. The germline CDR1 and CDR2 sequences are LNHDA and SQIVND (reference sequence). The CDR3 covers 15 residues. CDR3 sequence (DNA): TGTGCCACCCTGGGTAGGAGTAGGGCCCAAGAGACCCAGTACTTC. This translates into CATLGRSRAQETQYF.

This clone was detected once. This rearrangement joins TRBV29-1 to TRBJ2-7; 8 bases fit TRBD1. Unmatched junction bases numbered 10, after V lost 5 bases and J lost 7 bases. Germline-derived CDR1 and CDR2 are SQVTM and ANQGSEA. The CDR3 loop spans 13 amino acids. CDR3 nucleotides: TGCAGCGTTAGAGGACAGGGACTTAGGGAGCAGTACTTC. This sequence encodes CSVRGQGLREQYF.

The CDR3, as DNA: TGCAGCGTTTCCCTCTCTGGGGCCAACGTCCTGACTTTC. Its translation is CSVSLSGANVLTF. J is TRBJ2-6 and V is TRBV29-1; D is unclear. The CDR3 sequence is 13 residues long. Germline-derived CDR1 and CDR2 are SQVTM and ANQGSEA. V was trimmed by 5 bases and J by 0 bases, leaving 5 bases between them.

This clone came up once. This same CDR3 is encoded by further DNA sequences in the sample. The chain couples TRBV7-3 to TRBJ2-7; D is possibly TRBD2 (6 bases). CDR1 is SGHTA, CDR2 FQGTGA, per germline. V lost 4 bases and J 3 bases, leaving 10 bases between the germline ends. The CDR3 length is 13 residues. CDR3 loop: CASSSGLGYEQYF. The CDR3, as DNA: TGTGCCAGCAGCTCGGGACTGGGCTACGAGCAGTACTTC.

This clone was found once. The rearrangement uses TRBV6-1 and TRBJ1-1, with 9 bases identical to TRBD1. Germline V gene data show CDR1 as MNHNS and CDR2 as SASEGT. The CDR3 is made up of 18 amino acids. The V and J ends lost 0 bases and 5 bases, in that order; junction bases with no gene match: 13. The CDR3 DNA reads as TGTGCCAGCAGTGAAGCGATGCTTTCTTCGACAGGGGGAACTGAAGCTTTCTTT. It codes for CASSEAMLSSTGGTEAFF.

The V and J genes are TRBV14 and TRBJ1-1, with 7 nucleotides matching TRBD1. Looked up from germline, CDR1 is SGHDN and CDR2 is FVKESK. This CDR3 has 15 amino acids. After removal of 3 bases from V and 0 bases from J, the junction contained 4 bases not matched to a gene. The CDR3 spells CASSHRQGLNTEAFF. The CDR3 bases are TGTGCCAGCAGCCACCGACAGGGACTGAACACTGAAGCTTTCTTT.

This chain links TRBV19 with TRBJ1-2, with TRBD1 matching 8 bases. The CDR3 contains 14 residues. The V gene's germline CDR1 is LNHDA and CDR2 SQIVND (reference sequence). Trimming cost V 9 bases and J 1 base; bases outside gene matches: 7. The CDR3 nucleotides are TGTGCCAGCACCTCCGGACAGGGTAACTATGGCTACACCTTC. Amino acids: CASTSGQGNYGYTF.

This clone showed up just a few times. The CDR3 coding sequence is TGTGCCAGCCGCTCCGGGACTAGCGGTATTTACAATGAGCAGTTCTTC. Translation gives CASRSGTSGIYNEQFF. The chain uses TRBV6-6 and TRBJ2-1, with 11 bases fitting TRBD2. With V trimmed by 8 bases and J by 4 bases, 10 bases remained unmatched. The CDR3 is 16 residues long. Germline V gives CDR1 MNHNY, CDR2 SVGAGI (reference sequence).

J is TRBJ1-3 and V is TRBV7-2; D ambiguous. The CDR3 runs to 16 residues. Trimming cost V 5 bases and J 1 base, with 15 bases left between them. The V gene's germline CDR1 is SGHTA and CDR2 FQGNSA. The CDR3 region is CASSETRVLSGNTIYF. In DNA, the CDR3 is TGTGCCAGCAGCGAAACAAGGGTTTTGTCTGGAAACACCATATATTTT.